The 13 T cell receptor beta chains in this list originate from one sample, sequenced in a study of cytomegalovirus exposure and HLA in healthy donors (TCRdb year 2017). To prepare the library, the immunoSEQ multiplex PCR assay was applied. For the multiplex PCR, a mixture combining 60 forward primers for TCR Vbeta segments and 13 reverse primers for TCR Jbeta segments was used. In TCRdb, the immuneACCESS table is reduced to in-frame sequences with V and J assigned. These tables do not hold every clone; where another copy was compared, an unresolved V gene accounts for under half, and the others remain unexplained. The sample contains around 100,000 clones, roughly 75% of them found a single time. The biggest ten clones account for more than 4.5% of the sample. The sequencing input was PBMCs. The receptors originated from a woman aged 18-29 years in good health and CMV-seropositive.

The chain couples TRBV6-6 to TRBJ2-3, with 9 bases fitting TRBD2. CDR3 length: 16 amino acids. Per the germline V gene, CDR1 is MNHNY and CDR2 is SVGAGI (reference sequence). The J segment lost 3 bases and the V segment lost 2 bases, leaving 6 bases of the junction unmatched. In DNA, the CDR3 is TGTGCCAGCAGTTACGGGGCGGGAGGGCCAACAGATACGCAGTATTTT. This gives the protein CASSYGAGGPTDTQYF.

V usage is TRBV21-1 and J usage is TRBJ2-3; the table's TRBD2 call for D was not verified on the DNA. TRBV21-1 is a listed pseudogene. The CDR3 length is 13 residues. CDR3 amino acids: CASRTRISDTQYF. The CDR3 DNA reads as TGTGCCAGCAGGACTAGGATCTCAGATACGCAGTATTTT.

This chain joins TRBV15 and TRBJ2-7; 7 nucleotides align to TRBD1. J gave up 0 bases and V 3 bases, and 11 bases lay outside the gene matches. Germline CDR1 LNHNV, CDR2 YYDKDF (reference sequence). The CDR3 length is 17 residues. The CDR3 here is CATSSTETGRISYEQYF. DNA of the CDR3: TGTGCCACCAGCAGCACTGAGACAGGGCGCATCTCCTACGAGCAGTACTTC. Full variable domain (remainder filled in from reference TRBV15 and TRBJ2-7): DAMVIQNPRYQVTQFGKPVTLSCSQTLNHNVMYWYQQKSSQAPKLLFHYYDKDFNNEADTPDNFQSRRPNTSFCFLDIRSPGLGDTAMYLCATSSTETGRISYEQYFGPGTRLTVT.

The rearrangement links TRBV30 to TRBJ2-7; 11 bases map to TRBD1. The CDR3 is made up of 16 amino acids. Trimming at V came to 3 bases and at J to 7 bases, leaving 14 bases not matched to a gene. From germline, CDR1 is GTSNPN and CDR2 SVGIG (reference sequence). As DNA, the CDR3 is TGTGCCTGGAGCCTGGACTTGGGACAGGGGGTCTGGGAGCAGTACTTC. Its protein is CAWSLDLGQGVWEQYF.

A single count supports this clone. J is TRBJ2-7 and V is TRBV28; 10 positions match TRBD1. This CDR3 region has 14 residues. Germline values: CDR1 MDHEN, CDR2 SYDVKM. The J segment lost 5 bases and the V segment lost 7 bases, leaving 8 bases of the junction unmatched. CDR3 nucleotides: TGTGCCAGCAACCAGGGACAGGGGATCCACGAGCAGTACTTC. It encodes CASNQGQGIHEQYF. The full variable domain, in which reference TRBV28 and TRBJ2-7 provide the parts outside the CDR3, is DVKVTQSSRYLVKRTGEKVFLECVQDMDHENMFWYRQDPGLGLRLIYFSYDVKMKEKGDIPEGYSVSREKKERFSLILESASTNQTSMYLCASNQGQGIHEQYFGPGTRLTVT.

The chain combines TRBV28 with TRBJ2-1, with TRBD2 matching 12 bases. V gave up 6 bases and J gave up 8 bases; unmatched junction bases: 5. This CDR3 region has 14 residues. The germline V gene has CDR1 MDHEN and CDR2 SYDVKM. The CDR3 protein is CASRTSGSPDEQFF. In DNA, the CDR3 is TGTGCCAGCAGGACTAGCGGGAGTCCGGATGAGCAGTTCTTC.

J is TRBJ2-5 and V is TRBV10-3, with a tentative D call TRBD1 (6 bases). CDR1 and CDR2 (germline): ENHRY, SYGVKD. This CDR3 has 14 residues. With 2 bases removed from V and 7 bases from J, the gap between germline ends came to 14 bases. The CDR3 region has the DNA TGTGCCATCAGTGAGCCTCGGGGACACGGGACCCAGTACTTC. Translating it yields CAISEPRGHGTQYF.

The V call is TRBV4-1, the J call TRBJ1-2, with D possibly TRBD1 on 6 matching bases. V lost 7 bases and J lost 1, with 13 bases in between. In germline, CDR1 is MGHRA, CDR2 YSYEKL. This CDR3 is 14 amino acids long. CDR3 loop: CASNQGPFNYGYTF. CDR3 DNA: TGCGCCAGCAACCAGGGGCCGTTTAACTATGGCTACACCTTC.

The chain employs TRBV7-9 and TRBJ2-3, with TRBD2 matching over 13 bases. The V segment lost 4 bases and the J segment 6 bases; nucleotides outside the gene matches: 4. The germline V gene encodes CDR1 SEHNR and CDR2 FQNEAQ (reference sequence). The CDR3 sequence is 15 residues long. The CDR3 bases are TGTGCCAGCAGCTCGAGGACTAGCGGGAGTGATACGCAGTATTTT. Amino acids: CASSSRTSGSDTQYF. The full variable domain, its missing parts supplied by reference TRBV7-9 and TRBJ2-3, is DTGVSQNPRHKITKRGQNVTFRCDPISEHNRLYWYRQTLGQGPEFLTYFQNEAQLEKSRLLSDRFSAERPKGSFSTLEIQRTEQGDSAMYLCASSSRTSGSDTQYFGPGTRLTVL.

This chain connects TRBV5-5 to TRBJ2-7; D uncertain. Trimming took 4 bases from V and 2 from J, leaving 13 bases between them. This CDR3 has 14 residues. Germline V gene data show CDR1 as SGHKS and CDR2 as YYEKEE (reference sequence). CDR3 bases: TGTGCCAGCAGCCCCAGGTGGAAGGCCTACGAGCAGTACTTC. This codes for CASSPRWKAYEQYF. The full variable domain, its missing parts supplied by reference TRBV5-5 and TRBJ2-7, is DAGVTQSPTHLIKTRGQQVTLRCSPISGHKSVSWYQQVLGQGPQFIFQYYEKEERGRGNFPDRFSARQFPNYSSELNVNALLLGDSALYLCASSPRWKAYEQYFGPGTRLTVT.

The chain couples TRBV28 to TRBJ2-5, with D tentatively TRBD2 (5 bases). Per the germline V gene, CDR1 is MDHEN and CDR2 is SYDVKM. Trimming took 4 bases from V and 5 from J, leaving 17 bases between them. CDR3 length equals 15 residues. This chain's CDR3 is CASSSSGPSGETQYF. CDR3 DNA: TGTGCCAGCAGTTCGTCGGGCCCATCGGGGGAGACCCAGTACTTC.

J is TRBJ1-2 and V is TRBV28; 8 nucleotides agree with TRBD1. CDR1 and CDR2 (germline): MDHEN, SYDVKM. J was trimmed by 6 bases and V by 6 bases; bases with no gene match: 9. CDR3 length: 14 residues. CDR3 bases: TGTGCCAGCAGCTTGGAGGTGACAGGGGATGGCTACACCTTC. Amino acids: CASSLEVTGDGYTF.

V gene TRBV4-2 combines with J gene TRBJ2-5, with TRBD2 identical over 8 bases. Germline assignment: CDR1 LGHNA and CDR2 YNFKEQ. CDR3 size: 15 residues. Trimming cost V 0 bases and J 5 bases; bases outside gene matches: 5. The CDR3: CASSQETGGSETQYF. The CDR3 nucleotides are TGTGCCAGCAGCCAAGAAACGGGAGGGTCGGAGACCCAGTACTTC.